A selection of T cell receptor beta chains follows, all from one sample in a study of blood T cell repertoires in COVID-19. Only in-frame clones appear in the TCRdb table, and some are missing; sequencing was by immunoSEQ multiplex PCR. Here the sample spans about 200,000 clones, roughly 83% being singletons. Sequenced: peripheral blood. The receptors originated from a man aged 35 to 55 with acute or convalescent COVID-19. Both conserved end residues are part of each CDR3. D genes are given only for firm matches.

j_call | d_call | v_call | cdr3_aa
TRBJ1-5 | - | TRBV4-1 | CASSQDSGNQPQHF
TRBJ1-1 | - | TRBV7-8 | CASSLFMNTEAFF
TRBJ1-4 | TRBD1 | TRBV30 | CAWTQGPGMGKLFF
TRBJ1-5 | - | TRBV19 | CASSQGKKQPQHF
TRBJ2-3 | - | TRBV5-4 | CASSGGESVVDTQYF
TRBJ2-7 | TRBD2 | TRBV5-1 | CASSSHRTSASPTYF
TRBJ1-1 | - | TRBV11-2 | CASSRGANLDTEAFF
TRBJ2-7 | TRBD2 | TRBV11-2 | CASSLTSGSNEQYF
TRBJ1-1 | TRBD1 | TRBV2 | CASSLYTRGQPHTEAFF
TRBJ2-2 | - | TRBV9 | CASSPAGGNTGELFF
TRBJ2-7 | TRBD1 | TRBV30 | CAWSAGQGVWYEQYF
TRBJ1-2 | TRBD1 | TRBV4-2 | CASSQAGQGSYGYTF